The 30 T cell receptor beta chains reported below all come from one sample, sequenced in a study of blood T cells in healthy people across ages. The authors ran a second PCR of about 7 to 12 cycles using a sample-barcoded 5' primer and a J-beta primer mix. One entry per CDR3 protein results from TCRdb running MiXCR on the 5' RACE reads. Among fewer than 1,000,000 distinct CDR3 sequences listed, about 42% were seen once. Sample: blood. Every receptor here comes from a man between 60 and 75 years old in good health.

The rearrangement uses TRBV18 and TRBJ1-1, with 8 bases that match TRBD1. V lost 5 bases to trimming and J lost 1 base; unmatched junction nucleotides: 6. Germline V gives CDR1 KGHSH, CDR2 LQKENI. The CDR3 has 15 residues. The DNA for the CDR3 is TGTGCCAGCTCAGACAGGGGATCGGGGAACACTGAAGCTTTCTTT. This sequence encodes CASSDRGSGNTEAFF. The variable domain in full, with the rest retrieved from reference TRBV18 and TRBJ1-1, is NAGVMQNPRHLVRRRGQEARLRCSPMKGHSHVYWYRQLPEEGLKFMVYLQKENIIDESGMPKERFSAEFPKEGPSILRIQQVVRGDSAAYFCASSDRGSGNTEAFFGQGTRLTVV.

The chain employs TRBV3-1 and TRBJ2-4; 8 nucleotides agree with TRBD2. J was trimmed by 4 bases and V by 5 bases; bases with no gene match: 4. The CDR3 sequence is 14 residues long. CDR1 and CDR2 from the germline V gene are LGHDT and YNNKEL (reference sequence). CDR3 loop: CASSATGGKNIQYF. The DNA for the CDR3 is TGTGCCAGCAGCGCAACGGGGGGGAAAAACATTCAGTACTTC.

V gene TRBV4-1 combines with J gene TRBJ1-1, with no clear D. This CDR3 has 12 residues. Germline V lookup: CDR1 MGHRA, CDR2 YSYEKL. Trimming pared 5 bases from V and 3 bases from J, leaving 7 bases between. The CDR3 sequence is CASSKGDTEAFF. The CDR3 bases are TGCGCCAGCAGCAAAGGAGACACTGAAGCTTTCTTT.

This clonotype showed up just a few times. The chain is built from TRBV6-2 or TRBV6-3 and TRBJ1-1, with D possibly matching TRBD1 (5 bases). The CDR3 consists of 13 residues. Trimming took 11 bases from V and 3 from J, leaving 16 bases between them. CDR1 MNHEY and CDR2 SVGEGT come from the germline V gene. In DNA form, the CDR3 reads TGTGCCTGCACGGGGCCTCGGGACACTGAAGCTTTCTTT. This translates into CACTGPRDTEAFF.

This clonotype was recorded a few times. The chain couples TRBV5-1 to TRBJ2-3; TRBD2 aligns across 7 bases. Germline CDR1 reads SGHRS; CDR2 reads YFSETQ. This CDR3 is 16 amino acids long. With 2 bases clipped from V and 3 bases from J, the junction kept 9 bases outside the gene matches. The CDR3 DNA reads TGCGCCAGCAGCTTTTCCAGCGGGGTTGGTACAGATACGCAGTATTTT. Translating it yields CASSFSSGVGTDTQYF.

In its sample, this clonotype was seen a few times. A single base separates this from a much larger clone, so it may be a read error. This rearrangement joins TRBV20-1 to TRBJ2-5, with 8 bases matching TRBD1. V lost 5 bases to trimming and J lost 11 bases; unmatched junction nucleotides: 16. The CDR3 length is 14 residues. The germline V gene encodes CDR1 DFQATT and CDR2 SNEGSKA (reference sequence). The CDR3 region is CSASRDRRLDEQYF. CDR3 sequence (DNA): TGCAGTGCTTCCCGGGACAGGCGGCTGGATGAGCAGTACTTC.

In its sample, this clonotype was seen once. The rearrangement joins TRBV3-1 to TRBJ2-4; weak D call: TRBD1 (6 bases). This CDR3 is 13 amino acids long. Germline values: CDR1 LGHDT, CDR2 YNNKEL (reference sequence). V dropped 4 bases and J dropped 10 bases, with 14 bases sitting between them. The DNA of the CDR3 is TGTGCCAGCAGCCCCTTTGACAGGACGATTCAGTACTTC. Translating gives CASSPFDRTIQYF.

This clonotype was counted at least ten times. The rearrangement uses TRBV29-1 and TRBJ2-1, with 8 positions matching TRBD2. This CDR3 spans 14 amino acids. V lost 6 bases to trimming and J lost 0 bases; unmatched junction nucleotides: 4. Germline CDR1 is SQVTM and CDR2 is ANQGSEA. CDR3 sequence reads: CSVAGTSSYNEQFF. The CDR3 DNA follows: TGCAGCGTAGCCGGGACTAGCTCCTACAATGAGCAGTTCTTC.

Note on this clonotype: One end of the junction fails to match germline, which may point to a read error. The J gene is TRBJ2-2, the V gene TRBV9, with a weak D call TRBD2 (5 bases). The CDR3 covers 14 residues. Germline V gene sequence: CDR1 SGDLS, CDR2 YYNGEE. The CDR3 coding sequence is TGTGCCAGCAGCCCGGGGATGCCACCCGGGGAGCCGTTTTTT. It is translated as CASSPGMPPGEPFF.

This clonotype was counted only a few times. The chain employs TRBV7-3 and TRBJ2-7, with 7 bases lining up with TRBD2. With 2 bases clipped from V and 2 bases from J, the junction kept 6 bases outside the gene matches. This CDR3 is built from 15 residues. Germline assignment: CDR1 SGHTA and CDR2 FQGTGA. The CDR3 bases are TGTGCCAGCAGCTTAGGAGCGGGACCGACCTACGAGCAGTACTTC. Encoded protein: CASSLGAGPTYEQYF.

V is TRBV21-1 and J is TRBJ2-1; the D call TRBD2 from the table was never checked on the DNA. TRBV21-1 is termed a pseudogene. The length of the CDR3 is 19 residues. The CDR3 nucleotides read TGTGCCAGCAGCTACGCAGCGCTAGCGGGGGGCCACTCGCGGGAGACCCAGTTCTTC. Protein: CASSYAALAGGHSRETQFF.

The chain is built from TRBV3-1 and TRBJ2-5; D is unresolved. The CDR3 contains 13 residues. V was cut by 2 bases and J by 11 bases, with 15 bases left in between. The germline V gene encodes CDR1 LGHDT and CDR2 YNNKEL (reference sequence). The CDR3, as DNA: TGTGCCAGCAGCCAACCTATCAACAATGAGCAGTACTTC. This sequence encodes CASSQPINNEQYF.

This clonotype has just a few counts. V gene TRBV7-2 combines with J gene TRBJ2-3; perhaps TRBD2 as D (5 bases). The CDR3 loop spans 14 amino acids. Germline V CDR1 and CDR2: SGHTA, FQGNSA. V lost 4 bases, J lost 6 bases, and 14 bases lay in between. This CDR3 reads CASSSPGRGDTQYF. The CDR3 DNA follows: TGTGCCAGCAGCTCCCCTGGTCGCGGGGATACGCAGTATTTT.

In its sample, this clonotype was seen many times. CDR3 amino acids: CATSDSQGDGANVLTF. The CDR3 DNA follows: TGTGCCACCAGTGATTCACAGGGGGACGGGGCCAACGTCCTGACTTTC. The chain recombines TRBV24-1 with TRBJ2-6; 8 bases align to TRBD1. Losses at the gene ends were 2 bases for V and 4 bases for J; bases not matched to a gene: 3. CDR1 and CDR2 (germline): KGHDR, SFDVKD. This CDR3 spans 16 amino acids.

Notes on this clonotype: The junction and the germline gene differ at one end; a read error may be behind it. The V gene is TRBV28, the J gene TRBJ2-3; 10 nucleotides align to TRBD2. CDR3 length: 15 residues. Germline assignment: CDR1 MDHEN and CDR2 SYDVKM. The CDR3 DNA is TGTGCCAGCCACGAAGCGGGAGGGGGCACAGGTACGCAGTATTTT. It is translated as CASHEAGGGTGTQYF.

This clonotype was observed a handful of times. The V call is TRBV4-3, the J call TRBJ1-5; possible D gene TRBD1, 5 bases. CDR1 is LGHNA and CDR2 is YSLEER in the germline V gene. This CDR3 contains 15 residues. Trimming cost V 0 bases and J 7 bases, with 13 bases left between them. CDR3 sequence: CASSQERQGGQPQHF. For the CDR3, the DNA is TGCGCCAGCAGCCAAGAACGGCAGGGCGGGCAGCCCCAGCATTTT.

This clonotype was seen more than once but under ten times. The chain has TRBV7-2 and TRBJ2-3; the match to TRBD2 covers 7 bases. After removal of 1 base from V and 2 bases from J, the junction contained 6 bases not matched to a gene. The CDR3 covers 16 residues. Germline CDR1 reads SGHTA; CDR2 reads FQGNSA. CDR3 DNA: TGTGCCAGCAGCTTAGTGGGCGGGGGAATCACAGATACGCAGTATTTT. This encodes CASSLVGGGITDTQYF.

This clonotype was picked up a small number of times. The CDR3 spells CASSSDGLAGGYYTQYF. CDR3 DNA: TGTGCCAGCAGCTCCGACGGACTAGCGGGGGGGTACTATACGCAGTATTTT. V gene TRBV7-9 combines with J gene TRBJ2-3, with TRBD2 identical over 15 bases. The CDR3 is made up of 17 amino acids. V lost 4 bases to trimming and J lost 7 bases; unmatched junction nucleotides: 9. CDR1 is SEHNR, CDR2 FQNEAQ, per germline (reference sequence).

This clonotype was counted a few times. This sequence joins TRBV29-1 and TRBJ2-5; possibly TRBD1 for D (6 bases). Germline CDR1 and CDR2: SQVTM and ANQGSEA. The V end lost 4 bases, the J end lost 1 base, and 13 bases lay between the germline ends. The CDR3 is 14 amino acids. Here the CDR3 DNA reads TGCAGCGTTGTGAGGGGGAACTCCCAAGAGACCCAGTACTTC. It encodes CSVVRGNSQETQYF. Full variable domain (missing parts from reference TRBV29-1 and TRBJ2-5): SAVISQKPSRDICQRGTSLTIQCQVDSQVTMMFWYRQQPGQSLTLIATANQGSEATYESGFVIDKFPISRPNLTFSTLTVSNMSPEDSSIYLCSVVRGNSQETQYFGPGTRLLVL.

This rearrangement joins TRBV6-5 to TRBJ2-1, with 10 bases identical to TRBD1. Germline V gives CDR1 MNHEY, CDR2 SVGAGI. This CDR3 contains 16 residues. J lost 1 base, V lost 7 bases, and 7 bases had no gene match. The CDR3 nucleotides are TGTGCCAGCAAGAGGACAGGGGGTGCGTCCTACAATGAGCAGTTCTTC. This translates into CASKRTGGASYNEQFF.

The J gene is TRBJ1-6, the V gene TRBV7-2; D is ambiguous. Germline V gene data show CDR1 as SGHTA and CDR2 as FQGNSA. The length of the CDR3 is 15 residues. V shed 6 bases and J shed 8 bases, with 17 bases lying between them. The CDR3 DNA reads as TGTGCCAGCAGTTTCGGTAGCCAGCTGTATTCACCCCTCCACTTT. This encodes CASSFGSQLYSPLHF.

This clonotype appeared a few times. A much larger clone lies a single base off, so this may be a read error. The J gene is TRBJ2-5, the V gene TRBV6-5, with no clear D. Trimming shortened V by 4 bases and J by 11 bases, and 29 bases separated the two germline ends. The CDR3 covers 17 residues. CDR1 and CDR2 from the germline V gene are MNHEY and SVGAGI. The CDR3 DNA sequence: TGTGCCAGCAGTTCTCTACGAGGAGCGAGACAATTGGGTGAGCAGTACTTC. It yields the protein CASSSLRGARQLGEQYF.

This clonotype was seen only a few times. The rearrangement joins TRBV13 to TRBJ1-2; the match to TRBD1 covers 7 bases. The CDR3 is 16 residues long. V was pared by 5 bases and J by 0 bases, with 9 bases of the junction left unmatched. The germline CDR1 and CDR2 sequences are PRHDT and FYEKMQ (reference sequence). CDR3 sequence (DNA): TGTGCCAGCAGCCCAGGGACAGCGATTACTAACTATGGCTACACCTTC. Protein product: CASSPGTAITNYGYTF. Filled out from reference TRBV13 and TRBJ1-2, the complete variable domain reads AAGVIQSPRHLIKEKRETATLKCYPIPRHDTVYWYQQGPGQDPQFLISFYEKMQSDKGSIPDRFSAQQFSDYHSELNMSSLELGDSALYFCASSPGTAITNYGYTFGSGTRLTVV.

The genes are TRBV2 and TRBJ2-7; D is possibly TRBD2 (6 bases). Germline V gives CDR1 SNHLY, CDR2 FYNNEI. The CDR3 loop spans 16 amino acids. Trimming removed 6 bases from V and 0 bases from J, with 18 bases in between. The CDR3 sequence: CASRDPLAGNSYEQYF. CDR3 DNA sequence: TGTGCCAGCAGAGACCCCCTTGCGGGGAACTCCTACGAGCAGTACTTC.

The genes are TRBV11-3 and TRBJ2-7, with D tentatively TRBD1 (5 bases). Looked up from germline, CDR1 is SGHNT and CDR2 is YENEEA. The CDR3 sequence is 15 residues long. V was cut by 4 bases and J by 2 bases, with 15 bases left in between. The CDR3 is CASSSTLQEPYEQYF. The CDR3 bases are TGTGCCAGCAGCTCGACCTTACAGGAACCCTACGAGCAGTACTTC. Filled out from reference TRBV11-3 and TRBJ2-7, the complete variable domain reads EAGVVQSPRYKIIEKKQPVAFWCNPISGHNTLYWYLQNLGQGPELLIRYENEEAVDDSQLPKDRFSAERLKGVDSTLKIQPAELGDSAVYLCASSSTLQEPYEQYFGPGTRLTVT.

The chain recombines TRBV6-1 with TRBJ1-4; 9 bases fit TRBD1. The V gene's germline CDR1 is MNHNS and CDR2 SASEGT. The CDR3 totals 13 residues. After removal of 3 bases from V and 14 bases from J, the junction contained 7 bases not matched to a gene. CDR3 sequence: CASSEGTGGVLFF. CDR3 in DNA: TGTGCCAGCAGTGAGGGCACAGGGGGCGTCCTGTTTTTT.

This clonotype was seen a handful of times. The gene calls are TRBV25-1 and TRBJ2-3, with D tentatively TRBD2 (6 bases). The V end lost 4 bases, the J end lost 8 bases, and 10 bases lay between the germline ends. There are 12 residues in the CDR3. The germline CDR1 and CDR2 sequences are MGHDK and SYGVNS. The CDR3 DNA reads TGTGCCAGCAGTGTCATGGGGGGTACGCAGTATTTT. This gives the protein CASSVMGGTQYF.

In regard to this clonotype: Compared with germline, one end of the junction differs, possibly owing to a read error. V gene TRBV7-2 combines with J gene TRBJ1-5; maybe TRBD1 (5 bases). Germline lookup yields CDR1 SGHTA and CDR2 FQGNSA. The CDR3 has 17 residues. CDR3 sequence: CAGSLGQGNWSNQPQHF. In DNA form, the CDR3 reads TGTGCCGGCAGCTTAGGGCAGGGAAATTGGAGCAATCAGCCCCAGCATTTT.

This clonotype showed up just a few times. The J gene is TRBJ2-1, the V gene TRBV7-2; D gene ambiguous. The V and J ends lost 5 bases and 0 bases respectively, with 14 bases between them. This CDR3 has 16 residues. Germline CDR1 and CDR2: SGHTA and FQGNSA. CDR3 sequence: CASSLRLLSSYNEQFF. The CDR3 coding sequence is TGTGCCAGCAGCCTTCGACTCTTGAGCTCCTACAATGAGCAGTTCTTC.

Only a few counts were recorded for this clonotype. The V gene is TRBV4-3, the J gene TRBJ1-2, with 8 positions matching TRBD1. Losses at the gene ends were 4 bases for V and 4 bases for J; bases not matched to a gene: 5. CDR3 length equals 14 residues. Germline CDR1 reads LGHNA; CDR2 reads YSLEER. CDR3 sequence reads: CASSRGQGSYGYTF. CDR3 DNA sequence: TGCGCCAGCAGCCGAGGACAGGGAAGCTATGGCTACACCTTC.